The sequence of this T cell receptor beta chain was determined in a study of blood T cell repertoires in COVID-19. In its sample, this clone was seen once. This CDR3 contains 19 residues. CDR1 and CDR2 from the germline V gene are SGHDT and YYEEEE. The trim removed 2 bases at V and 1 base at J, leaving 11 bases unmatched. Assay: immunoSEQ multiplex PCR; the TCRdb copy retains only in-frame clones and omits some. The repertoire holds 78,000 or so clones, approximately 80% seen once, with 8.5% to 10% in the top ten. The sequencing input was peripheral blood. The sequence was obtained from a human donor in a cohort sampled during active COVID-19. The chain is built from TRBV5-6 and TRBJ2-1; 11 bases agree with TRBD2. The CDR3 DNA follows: TGTGCCAGCAGCTTAGGTCTAGCGGGGGGCCCCCGGTCCTACAATGAGCAGTTCTTC. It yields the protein CASSLGLAGGPRSYNEQFF.